The present T cell receptor beta chain was sequenced within a study of control samples from healthy donors and cancer patients. The CDR3 has 16 residues. Germline CDR1 LGHDT, CDR2 YNNKEL (reference sequence). V was clipped by 2 bases and J by 5 bases; unmatched bases: 9. Profiling relied on immunoSEQ multiplex PCR, and the TCRdb table lists in-frame clones only, not all of them. The data contain 45,000 or so clones, around 93% of them seen just once; the ten biggest clones take up 22%. Sequences were obtained from PBMCs. V is TRBV3-1 (or the pseudogene TRBV3-2) and J is TRBJ2-5; 9 nucleotides agree with TRBD2. This clonotype originated in a woman aged 40 to 50 with head and neck cancer. This chain's CDR3 is CASSQLYSGSGETQYF. CDR3 nucleotide sequence: TGTGCCAGCAGCCAACTCTATAGCGGGAGTGGGGAGACCCAGTACTTC.